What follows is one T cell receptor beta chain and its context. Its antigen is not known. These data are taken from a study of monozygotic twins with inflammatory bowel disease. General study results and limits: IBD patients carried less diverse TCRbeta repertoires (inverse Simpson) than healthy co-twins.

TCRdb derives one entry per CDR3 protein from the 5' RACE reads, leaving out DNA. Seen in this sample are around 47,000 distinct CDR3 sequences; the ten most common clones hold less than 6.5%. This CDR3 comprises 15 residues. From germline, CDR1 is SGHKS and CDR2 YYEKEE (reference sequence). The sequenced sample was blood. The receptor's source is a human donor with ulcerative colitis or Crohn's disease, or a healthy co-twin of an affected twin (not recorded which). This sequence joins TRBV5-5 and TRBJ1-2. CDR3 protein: CASSLVAGANYGYTF.